These 2 T cell receptor beta chains were all obtained from the same sample, sequenced in a study of cytomegalovirus exposure and HLA in healthy donors (dated by TCRdb to 2016 to 2017). Libraries were prepared through the immunoSEQ multiplex PCR assay. For the multiplex PCR, a mixture combining 60 forward primers for TCR Vbeta segments and 13 reverse primers for TCR Jbeta segments was used. TCRdb took over this immuneACCESS table, retaining in-frame rearrangements with V and J assigned. Such tables are incomplete; in checked studies, under half of the missing clones stem from an unresolved V gene, and the remainder is unexplained. In all, the sample holds over 120,000 clones, and 75% to 90% of those were seen once. The ten top clones hold 2.9% of the sample. The sample taken for sequencing was PBMCs. These receptors came from a woman under 40 in good health and CMV-seronegative.

This clone was counted once. The rearrangement uses TRBV11-2 and TRBJ1-1; TRBD1 aligns across 10 bases. In germline, CDR1 is SGHAT, CDR2 FQNNGV. The CDR3 is 15 residues long. Trimming removed 4 bases from V and 3 bases from J; junction bases left unmatched: 5. This CDR3 reads CASSSRGTGDTEAFF. DNA for the CDR3: TGTGCCAGCAGCTCCAGGGGGACAGGGGACACTGAAGCTTTCTTT.

The chain uses TRBV7-2 and TRBJ1-2; no firm D call. Germline lookup yields CDR1 SGHTA and CDR2 FQGNSA. Trimming pared 5 bases from V and 6 bases from J, leaving 19 bases between. The CDR3 is made up of 15 amino acids. Written as DNA, the CDR3 is TGTGCCAGCAGCATCACAGTCACCAGTTCCGATGGCTACACCTTC. Translation gives CASSITVTSSDGYTF.